This is a list of T cell receptor beta chains from one sample in a study of T cells after somatic rescue of genetic block. Clones were sequenced by immunoSEQ multiplex PCR, and TCRdb holds only the in-frame ones, with some missing. The sample gives 100,000 to 120,000 clones, 90% to 95% of which show up once; more than 1.4% is in the top ten. Material for sequencing was peripheral blood mononuclear cells (PBMCs). The receptors were gathered from a woman younger than 35. CDR3s include the opening cysteine and the closing phenylalanine or tryptophan. A D gene is named only where the DNA matches it firmly. A clone size is listed for some rows: how often the clone was seen (once, few, many), or a class if it is expanded.

d_call: TRBD1; v_call: TRBV7-9; clone_size: NA; j_call: TRBJ1-1; cdr3_nt: TGTGCCAGCAGCTTAGGGGGACAGGGCGGGATGAACACTGAAGCTTTCTTT; cdr3_aa: CASSLGGQGGMNTEAFF
d_call: TRBD2; v_call: TRBV2; clone_size: NA; j_call: TRBJ2-7; cdr3_nt: TGTGCCAGCAGTTTTAGCGGGGGGGATTCCTACGAGCAGTACTTC; cdr3_aa: CASSFSGGDSYEQYF
d_call: TRBD1; v_call: TRBV30; clone_size: once; j_call: TRBJ2-7; cdr3_nt: TGTGCCTGGAATAACCCGGGACAGATCTACGAGCAGTACTTC; cdr3_aa: CAWNNPGQIYEQYF
d_call: NA; v_call: TRBV29-1; clone_size: NA; j_call: TRBJ1-5; cdr3_nt: TGCAGCGTTGAACAGGGGCCGAATCAGCCCCAGCATTTT; cdr3_aa: CSVEQGPNQPQHF
d_call: NA; v_call: TRBV7-2; clone_size: NA; j_call: TRBJ2-3; cdr3_nt: TGTGCCAGCAGTTCGGCCCTAGTCCTGGATACGCAGTATTTT; cdr3_aa: CASSSALVLDTQYF
d_call: NA; v_call: TRBV2; clone_size: NA; j_call: TRBJ1-6; cdr3_nt: TGTGCCAGCAGGAAAGACAGGCGCTCCTATAATTCACCCCTCCACTTT; cdr3_aa: CASRKDRRSYNSPLHF
d_call: NA; v_call: TRBV10-3; clone_size: NA; j_call: TRBJ2-4; cdr3_nt: TGTGCCATCAGTGAACCCGGCGGCAAAAACATTCAGTACTTC; cdr3_aa: CAISEPGGKNIQYF
d_call: NA; v_call: TRBV5-1; clone_size: NA; j_call: TRBJ2-2; cdr3_nt: TGCGCCAGCAGCGGGGCTTCCGTAAACGCGAACACCGGGGAGCTGTTTTTT; cdr3_aa: CASSGASVNANTGELFF
d_call: TRBD2; v_call: TRBV5-1; clone_size: NA; j_call: TRBJ2-1; cdr3_nt: TGCGCCAGCAGCGGGTCTAGCGGGGACTACAATGAGCAGTTCTTC; cdr3_aa: CASSGSSGDYNEQFF
d_call: NA; v_call: TRBV5-4; clone_size: NA; j_call: TRBJ2-7; cdr3_nt: TGTGCCAGCAGCGTCTCGGGACGGTCCTACGAGCAGTACTTC; cdr3_aa: CASSVSGRSYEQYF
d_call: TRBD2; v_call: TRBV19; clone_size: once; j_call: TRBJ2-4; cdr3_nt: TGTGCCAGTAGTATCCCCGGGCGGGGGTTTGCCAAAAACATTCAGTACTTC; cdr3_aa: CASSIPGRGFAKNIQYF
d_call: NA; v_call: TRBV4-1; clone_size: NA; j_call: TRBJ1-1; cdr3_nt: TGCGCCAGCAGCCAAGGGCAGGGAGTTAGGACTGAAGCTTTCTTT; cdr3_aa: CASSQGQGVRTEAFF
d_call: TRBD1; v_call: TRBV9; clone_size: NA; j_call: TRBJ1-2; cdr3_nt: TGTGCCAGCAGTACCCCTACACTGACAGGGGCGAGCTATGGCTACACCTTC; cdr3_aa: CASSTPTLTGASYGYTF
d_call: NA; v_call: TRBV21-1; clone_size: NA; j_call: TRBJ1-1; cdr3_nt: TGTGCCAGCAGCCCTACCGAGCCCGGGCAGAAAATAAACACTGAAGCTTTCTTT; cdr3_aa: CASSPTEPGQKINTEAFF
d_call: NA; v_call: TRBV5-4; clone_size: once; j_call: TRBJ1-2; cdr3_nt: TGTGCCAGCAGCTTGGCCAAGGACACTTACCGGCATGGCTACACCTTC; cdr3_aa: CASSLAKDTYRHGYTF
d_call: NA; v_call: TRBV5-1; clone_size: NA; j_call: TRBJ1-1; cdr3_nt: TGCGCCAGCAGCGATCATCGGACGGGTTTATCCTCAAACACTGAAGCTTTCTTT; cdr3_aa: CASSDHRTGLSSNTEAFF
d_call: NA; v_call: TRBV27; clone_size: NA; j_call: TRBJ1-2; cdr3_nt: TGTGCCAGCAGCTTCAGGGGAAAAGGCTACACCTTC; cdr3_aa: CASSFRGKGYTF
d_call: NA; v_call: TRBV2; clone_size: NA; j_call: TRBJ1-1; cdr3_nt: TGTGCCAGCACCAACGGGGGGGCTGAAGCTTTCTTT; cdr3_aa: CASTNGGAEAFF
d_call: NA; v_call: TRBV4-2; clone_size: NA; j_call: TRBJ1-5; cdr3_nt: TGTGCCAGCAGCCAAGAGGTTCACAATCAGCCCCAGCATTTT; cdr3_aa: CASSQEVHNQPQHF
d_call: TRBD1; v_call: TRBV19; clone_size: NA; j_call: TRBJ1-1; cdr3_nt: TGTGCCAGTAGTGCCAGACAGGGCGGTGACACTGAAGCTTTCTTT; cdr3_aa: CASSARQGGDTEAFF
d_call: NA; v_call: TRBV19; clone_size: once; j_call: TRBJ2-1; cdr3_nt: TGTGCCAGTACCTCCCCGGGACACTACAATGAGCAGTTCTTC; cdr3_aa: CASTSPGHYNEQFF
d_call: NA; v_call: TRBV29-1; clone_size: once; j_call: TRBJ2-3; cdr3_nt: TGCAGCGTTGCAGCGAGACTCGGGAGCACAGATACGCAGTATTTT; cdr3_aa: CSVAARLGSTDTQYF
d_call: TRBD2; v_call: TRBV2; clone_size: NA; j_call: TRBJ2-1; cdr3_nt: TGTGCCAGCAGTGCAAGGAGCGGGGGCTACAATGAGCAGTTCTTC; cdr3_aa: CASSARSGGYNEQFF
d_call: NA; v_call: TRBV5-4; clone_size: NA; j_call: TRBJ1-4; cdr3_nt: TGTGCCAGCAGCTTGTCGGAACAGGGTAATGAAAAACTGTTTTTT; cdr3_aa: CASSLSEQGNEKLFF
d_call: NA; v_call: TRBV19; clone_size: NA; j_call: TRBJ1-6; cdr3_nt: TGTGCCAGTAGTATAGCCCCCCGAGGGGCCAACAATTCACCCCTCCACTTT; cdr3_aa: CASSIAPRGANNSPLHF
d_call: TRBD2; v_call: TRBV28; clone_size: NA; j_call: TRBJ2-3; cdr3_nt: TGTGCCAGCAGGACTAGCGGGGCAGATACGCAGTATTTT; cdr3_aa: CASRTSGADTQYF
d_call: TRBD1; v_call: TRBV18; clone_size: NA; j_call: TRBJ2-3; cdr3_nt: TGTGCCAGCTCACTTCGGACAGGGCGCACAGATACGCAGTATTTT; cdr3_aa: CASSLRTGRTDTQYF
d_call: NA; v_call: TRBV5-1; clone_size: NA; j_call: TRBJ2-3; cdr3_nt: TGCGCCAGCAGCTTGGGTGCGTATAACACAGATACGCAGTATTTT; cdr3_aa: CASSLGAYNTDTQYF
d_call: NA; v_call: TRBV6-6; clone_size: NA; j_call: TRBJ1-1; cdr3_nt: TGTGCCAGCAGTTCCAAGGACCTCGGAGCTTTCTTT; cdr3_aa: CASSSKDLGAFF
d_call: NA; v_call: TRBV29-1; clone_size: NA; j_call: TRBJ1-2; cdr3_nt: TGCAGCGTTGAAGGCAGGGCTTATGGCTACACCTTC; cdr3_aa: CSVEGRAYGYTF
d_call: NA; v_call: TRBV11-1; clone_size: NA; j_call: TRBJ2-3; cdr3_nt: TGTGCCAGCAGCTTAGAAGAGCGGTCCACAGATACGCAGTATTTT; cdr3_aa: CASSLEERSTDTQYF
d_call: TRBD1; v_call: TRBV9; clone_size: NA; j_call: TRBJ2-7; cdr3_nt: TGTGCCAGCAGCGTCGGGACAGGGGTCTACGAGCAGTACTTC; cdr3_aa: CASSVGTGVYEQYF
d_call: NA; v_call: TRBV5-6; clone_size: NA; j_call: TRBJ2-7; cdr3_nt: TGTGCCAGCAGCTTGGGGACTGGCCTCTCCGAGCAGTACTTC; cdr3_aa: CASSLGTGLSEQYF
d_call: NA; v_call: TRBV2; clone_size: NA; j_call: TRBJ1-2; cdr3_nt: TGTGCCAGAATTCGAGCTAACTATGGCTACACCTTC; cdr3_aa: CARIRANYGYTF
d_call: TRBD1; v_call: TRBV4-1; clone_size: NA; j_call: TRBJ1-2; cdr3_nt: TGCGCCAGCAGCCAAGTGGGGACAGGGGCATATGGCTACACCTTC; cdr3_aa: CASSQVGTGAYGYTF
d_call: TRBD2; v_call: TRBV25-1; clone_size: NA; j_call: TRBJ2-3; cdr3_nt: TGTGCCAGCAGTGAGACTAGCGGGGGGGCGGATACGCAGTATTTT; cdr3_aa: CASSETSGGADTQYF
d_call: NA; v_call: TRBV2; clone_size: NA; j_call: TRBJ2-1; cdr3_nt: TGTGCCAGCAGTCTAGCCGCCTACAGGTTAAACAATGAGCAGTTCTTC; cdr3_aa: CASSLAAYRLNNEQFF
d_call: TRBD2; v_call: TRBV11-2; clone_size: NA; j_call: TRBJ2-3; cdr3_nt: TGTGCCAGCAGCTTAGGTACGGGGGGTGATACGCAGTATTTT; cdr3_aa: CASSLGTGGDTQYF
d_call: TRBD2; v_call: TRBV28; clone_size: NA; j_call: TRBJ2-3; cdr3_nt: TGTGCCAGCAGTGGGCTAGCGGGGGGCACAGATACGCAGTATTTT; cdr3_aa: CASSGLAGGTDTQYF
d_call: NA; v_call: TRBV4-1; clone_size: NA; j_call: TRBJ2-7; cdr3_nt: TGCGCCAGCAGCCAAGATGGAGGCTACGAGCAGTACTTC; cdr3_aa: CASSQDGGYEQYF
d_call: TRBD2; v_call: TRBV2; clone_size: NA; j_call: TRBJ2-7; cdr3_nt: TGTGCCAGCAGTCCCGAAGCGGGGGGCTCCTACGAGCAGTACTTC; cdr3_aa: CASSPEAGGSYEQYF
d_call: TRBD1; v_call: TRBV5-4; clone_size: NA; j_call: TRBJ1-1; cdr3_nt: TGTGCCAGCAGCTTACAGGGGTTTGGGGAAGCTTTCTTT; cdr3_aa: CASSLQGFGEAFF
d_call: TRBD1; v_call: TRBV2; clone_size: NA; j_call: TRBJ1-2; cdr3_nt: TGTGCCAGCACCCAGGACAGGGCTGGCTACACCTTC; cdr3_aa: CASTQDRAGYTF
d_call: NA; v_call: TRBV9; clone_size: NA; j_call: TRBJ2-5; cdr3_nt: TGTGCCAGCAGCGTATCGGCAGGGTCTGGAGAGACCCAGTACTTC; cdr3_aa: CASSVSAGSGETQYF
d_call: TRBD1; v_call: TRBV7-2; clone_size: NA; j_call: TRBJ1-2; cdr3_nt: TGTGCCAGCAGCTCAGACAGGGGAGGTGGCTACACCTTC; cdr3_aa: CASSSDRGGGYTF
d_call: NA; v_call: TRBV9; clone_size: NA; j_call: TRBJ2-7; cdr3_nt: TGTGCCAGCAGCGTAGAAGCTAGAGATTACGAGCAGTACTTC; cdr3_aa: CASSVEARDYEQYF
d_call: NA; v_call: TRBV28; clone_size: NA; j_call: TRBJ2-3; cdr3_nt: TGTGCCAGCAGTTTGGAGGGAAATACGCAGTATTTT; cdr3_aa: CASSLEGNTQYF
d_call: NA; v_call: TRBV19; clone_size: NA; j_call: TRBJ1-1; cdr3_nt: TGTGCCAGTAGTACTGGACAGAACACTGAAGCTTTCTTT; cdr3_aa: CASSTGQNTEAFF
d_call: TRBD1; v_call: TRBV5-1; clone_size: NA; j_call: TRBJ1-1; cdr3_nt: TGCGCCAGCAGCTTACAGGGGGTCACTGAAGCTTTCTTT; cdr3_aa: CASSLQGVTEAFF
d_call: TRBD1; v_call: TRBV6-5; clone_size: NA; j_call: TRBJ2-7; cdr3_nt: TGTGCCAGCAGCCTAGACAGGGAACAGTACTTC; cdr3_aa: CASSLDREQYF
d_call: TRBD2; v_call: TRBV11-3; clone_size: NA; j_call: TRBJ2-1; cdr3_nt: TGTGCCAGCAGCCCTTCGGGCGGGGGGGTCAATGAGCAGTTCTTC; cdr3_aa: CASSPSGGGVNEQFF
d_call: NA; v_call: TRBV9; clone_size: once; j_call: TRBJ1-2; cdr3_nt: TGTGCCAGCATGAGGAGTATTAACTATGGCTACACCTTC; cdr3_aa: CASMRSINYGYTF
d_call: NA; v_call: TRBV19; clone_size: NA; j_call: TRBJ2-1; cdr3_nt: TGTGCCAGTAGTATAAGGGCCCAGGGAATTACCTACAATGAGAGGTTCTTC; cdr3_aa: CASSIRAQGITYNERFF
d_call: TRBD1; v_call: TRBV10-3; clone_size: NA; j_call: TRBJ1-6; cdr3_nt: TGTGCCGCTCAGGGGGGGTCCTATAATTCACCCCTCCACTTT; cdr3_aa: CAAQGGSYNSPLHF
d_call: TRBD1; v_call: TRBV30; clone_size: NA; j_call: TRBJ2-7; cdr3_nt: TGTGCCTGGAATATCCCGGGACAGGCCTACGAGCAGTACTTC; cdr3_aa: CAWNIPGQAYEQYF
d_call: TRBD1; v_call: TRBV10-3; clone_size: NA; j_call: TRBJ1-2; cdr3_nt: TGTGCCATCCCCAAGACAGGGGCCACCGCAGGGCCCTATGGCTACACCTTC; cdr3_aa: CAIPKTGATAGPYGYTF
d_call: TRBD2; v_call: TRBV5-1; clone_size: NA; j_call: TRBJ2-3; cdr3_nt: TGCGCCAGCAGCCTACAGACTAGCGGGGGATCAGATACGCAGTATTTT; cdr3_aa: CASSLQTSGGSDTQYF
d_call: NA; v_call: TRBV14; clone_size: NA; j_call: TRBJ1-1; cdr3_nt: TGTGCCAGCAGCCTCATGGGGATGAACACTGAAGCTTTCTTT; cdr3_aa: CASSLMGMNTEAFF
d_call: NA; v_call: TRBV27; clone_size: once; j_call: TRBJ1-1; cdr3_nt: TGTGCCAGCAGTTCGGACAGATCCAACACTGAAGCTTTCTTT; cdr3_aa: CASSSDRSNTEAFF
d_call: TRBD1; v_call: TRBV18; clone_size: NA; j_call: TRBJ1-6; cdr3_nt: TGTGCCAGCTCACCGACAGGGACAAATAATTCACCCCTCCACTTT; cdr3_aa: CASSPTGTNNSPLHF